Each of the 20 T cell receptor beta chains below was sequenced from the same sample in a study of T cells after yellow fever vaccination. Using its own MiXCR run on the 5' RACE reads, TCRdb lists one record per CDR3 protein. The sample contains approximately 550,000 distinct CDR3 sequences, 15% to 20% of which appear only once. This sample comprised PBMCs, obtained 15 days after the yellow fever booster vaccination. The receptors originated from a man aged 25 to 40 who received the YFV17D yellow fever vaccine.

The chain carries TRBV3-1 and TRBJ2-3; D possibly corresponds to TRBD1 (6 bases). The CDR3 is 12 amino acids. V was shortened by 10 bases and J by 4 bases, with 12 bases between the two germline ends. Germline V CDR1 and CDR2: LGHDT, YNNKEL (reference sequence). CDR3 loop: CATQDRPDTQYF. The CDR3 DNA reads as TGTGCCACCCAAGACAGGCCAGATACGCAGTATTTT.

This clonotype was observed once. The genes are TRBV5-6 and TRBJ2-7; D possibly matches TRBD1 or TRBD2 (5 bases each). Germline CDR1 is SGHDT and CDR2 is YYEEEE. V was pared by 4 bases and J by 6 bases, with 14 bases between. The CDR3 loop spans 13 amino acids. The chain's CDR3 is CASSPGHHCEQYF. Written as DNA, the CDR3 is TGTGCCAGCAGCCCGGGGCACCACTGCGAGCAGTACTTC.

This clonotype was observed a handful of times. J is TRBJ1-5 and V is TRBV28; no clear D gene. V was clipped by 4 bases and J by 1 base, with 11 bases between them. CDR1 is MDHEN, CDR2 SYDVKM, per germline. The CDR3 is 15 amino acids. The CDR3 loop is CASSSPPGSNQPQHF. The CDR3 DNA reads TGTGCCAGCAGTTCTCCGCCTGGCAGCAATCAGCCCCAGCATTTT.

There are a few counts of this clonotype. The chain combines TRBV12-3 or TRBV12-4 with TRBJ2-2, with a weak D call TRBD2 (5 bases). Trimming stripped 6 bases from V and 4 bases from J, with 18 bases between. CDR3 length: 16 amino acids. CDR3 amino acids: CASSPTRGSRTGELFF. In nucleotides, the CDR3 is TGTGCCAGCAGCCCCACCCGGGGATCCCGCACCGGGGAGCTGTTTTTT.

This clonotype occurred a few times. The chain carries TRBV7-9 and TRBJ2-7, with 7 bases matching TRBD1. Looked up from germline, CDR1 is SEHNR and CDR2 is FQNEAQ (reference sequence). Trimming removed 4 bases from V and 7 bases from J; junction bases left unmatched: 10. The CDR3 sequence is 14 residues long. The CDR3 here is CASSSQGVAGEQYF. The DNA of the CDR3 is TGTGCCAGCAGCTCCCAGGGGGTGGCTGGGGAGCAGTACTTC.

The chain carries TRBV29-1 and TRBJ2-1; 8 positions agree with TRBD1. With V trimmed by 3 bases and J by 7 bases, 11 bases remained unmatched. From germline, CDR1 is SQVTM and CDR2 ANQGSEA. There are 15 residues in the CDR3. The CDR3 region is CSVERPQGARNEQFF. CDR3 in DNA: TGCAGCGTTGAGAGACCTCAGGGGGCGCGAAATGAGCAGTTCTTC.

V usage is TRBV6-2 or TRBV6-3 and J usage is TRBJ2-1; TRBD2 aligns across 14 bases. Per germline, CDR1 MNHEY and CDR2 SVGEGT. Losses at the gene ends were 8 bases for V and 10 bases for J; bases not matched to a gene: 7. The CDR3 length is 14 residues. CDR3 protein: CASQGLAGEKEQFF. The CDR3 bases are TGTGCCAGCCAGGGACTAGCGGGAGAGAAGGAGCAGTTCTTC.

CDR3: CASSVLIPNQPQHF. The CDR3, as DNA: TGTGCCAGCAGCGTCCTTATACCCAATCAGCCCCAGCATTTT. This rearrangement joins TRBV9 to TRBJ1-5, with D uncertain. With 2 bases removed from V and 3 bases from J, the gap between germline ends came to 9 bases. Germline CDR1 SGDLS, CDR2 YYNGEE. There are 14 residues in the CDR3. Drawing the rest from reference TRBV9 and TRBJ1-5, the complete variable domain is DSGVTQTPKHLITATGQRVTLRCSPRSGDLSVYWYQQSLDQGLQFLIQYYNGEERAKGNILERFSAQQFPDLHSELNLSSLELGDSALYFCASSVLIPNQPQHFGDGTRLSIL.

The V gene is TRBV11-2, the J gene TRBJ2-5; 12 nucleotides match TRBD2. Unmatched junction bases numbered 4, after V lost 5 bases and J lost 0 bases. The CDR3 spans 16 residues. From germline, CDR1 is SGHAT and CDR2 FQNNGV. This CDR3 reads CASSRGLAGYQETQYF. The CDR3 DNA sequence: TGTGCCAGCAGCCGGGGACTAGCGGGCTACCAAGAGACCCAGTACTTC.

This clonotype has more than one count but fewer than ten. This chain connects TRBV28 to TRBJ2-5; TRBD2 matches at 9 bases. V dropped 2 bases and J dropped 5; count of bases not matched to a gene: 9. Looked up from germline, CDR1 is MDHEN and CDR2 is SYDVKM. The CDR3 contains 16 residues. As DNA, the CDR3 is TGTGCCAGCAGTTTAGGGGTAGCGGGAGCCTATGAGACCCAGTACTTC. This codes for CASSLGVAGAYETQYF.

This sequence joins TRBV29-1 and TRBJ2-1; 11 bases match TRBD1. The CDR3 is 18 residues long. Trimming took 7 bases from V and 7 from J; bases not matched to a gene: 21. The germline V gene encodes CDR1 SQVTM and CDR2 ANQGSEA. The CDR3 here is CSAFRTGGSRRGPNEQFF. The CDR3 DNA reads TGCAGCGCCTTCCGGACAGGGGGCAGTAGGAGGGGACCGAATGAGCAGTTCTTC.

This clonotype appeared a few times. This sequence joins TRBV25-1 and TRBJ2-3; D gene unclear. The CDR3 is 14 residues long. Trimming removed 1 base from V and 3 bases from J, with 8 bases in between. CDR1 and CDR2 from the germline V gene are MGHDK and SYGVNS. The CDR3 sequence: CASSEFSLTDTQYF. The CDR3 DNA reads as TGTGCCAGCAGTGAATTTTCCCTGACAGATACGCAGTATTTT.

The V and J genes are TRBV15 and TRBJ2-7; D call uncertain. The V end lost 4 bases, the J end lost 2 bases, and 9 bases lay between the germline ends. From germline, CDR1 is LNHNV and CDR2 YYDKDF (reference sequence). There are 13 residues in the CDR3. In DNA form, the CDR3 reads TGTGCCACCAGCACCGCCGCGGCCTACGAGCAGTACTTC. The encoded protein is CATSTAAAYEQYF.

The chain couples TRBV28 to TRBJ2-2; the D call may be TRBD1 or TRBD2 (5 bases each). V was clipped by 6 bases and J by 6 bases, with 14 bases between them. The germline V gene encodes CDR1 MDHEN and CDR2 SYDVKM. There are 14 residues in the CDR3. The CDR3 nucleotides read TGTGCCAGCAGCCGGGACGCAACCGCCGGGGAGCTGTTTTTT. Translated: CASSRDATAGELFF.

In its sample, this clonotype was seen a few times. This chain links TRBV27 with TRBJ2-1, with D uncertain. Germline V gene lookup returns CDR1 MNHEY and CDR2 SMNVEV (reference sequence). V was shortened by 6 bases and J by 5 bases, with 11 bases between the two germline ends. This CDR3 spans 13 amino acids. The CDR3 DNA reads TGTGCCAGCAGCTCAGTACTTAACAATGAGCAGTTCTTC. It codes for CASSSVLNNEQFF.

The gene calls are TRBV27 and TRBJ2-1, with a tentative D call TRBD1 (6 bases). Germline assignment: CDR1 MNHEY and CDR2 SMNVEV (reference sequence). V shed 2 bases and J shed 6 bases, with 14 bases lying between them. CDR3 length equals 15 residues. The CDR3 is CASSLTRDNGNEQFF. Here the CDR3 DNA reads TGTGCCAGCAGTTTAACCCGGGACAACGGCAATGAGCAGTTCTTC.

The table lists this clonotype with a few counts. One end of the junction fails to match germline, which may point to a read error. The rearrangement links TRBV20-1 to TRBJ2-5, with D possibly being TRBD2 (5 bases). CDR1 and CDR2 (germline): DFQATT, SNEGSKA (reference sequence). CDR3 size: 13 residues. The CDR3 region is CSAGEDSQETQYF. The CDR3 nucleotides are TGCAGTGCTGGAGAGGACTCGCAAGAGACCCAGTACTTC.

V is TRBV6-1 and J is TRBJ2-7; no clear D gene. CDR1 is MNHNS and CDR2 is SASEGT in the germline V gene. With 2 bases removed from V and 5 bases from J, the gap between germline ends came to 13 bases. CDR3 length: 14 residues. The CDR3 sequence: CASSENLGFDEQYF. The CDR3 region has the DNA TGTGCCAGCAGTGAAAATCTCGGGTTCGACGAGCAGTACTTC.

This chain connects TRBV20-1 to TRBJ2-7, with D unresolved. This CDR3 is 15 amino acids long. V lost 0 bases to trimming and J lost 0 bases, with 12 bases between them. CDR1 and CDR2 (germline): DFQATT, SNEGSKA (reference sequence). This CDR3 is CSAREAQLGSYEQYF. CDR3 nucleotides: TGCAGTGCTAGAGAGGCGCAACTGGGCTCCTACGAGCAGTACTTC.

In this sample, this clonotype turned up a few times. This chain links TRBV7-3 with TRBJ2-3; 8 positions agree with TRBD1. Germline lookup yields CDR1 SGHTA and CDR2 FQGTGA. Trimming removed 8 bases from V and 4 bases from J; junction bases left unmatched: 5. The length of the CDR3 is 13 residues. CDR3 residues: CASGGTGPDTQYF. The CDR3, as DNA: TGTGCCAGCGGGGGGACAGGACCAGATACGCAGTATTTT. Combining the CDR3 with reference TRBV7-3 and TRBJ2-3 gives the whole variable domain GAGVSQTPSNKVTEKGKYVELRCDPISGHTALYWYRQSLGQGPEFLIYFQGTGAADDSGLPNDRFFAVRPEGSVSTLKIQRTERGDSAVYLCASGGTGPDTQYFGPGTRLTVL.